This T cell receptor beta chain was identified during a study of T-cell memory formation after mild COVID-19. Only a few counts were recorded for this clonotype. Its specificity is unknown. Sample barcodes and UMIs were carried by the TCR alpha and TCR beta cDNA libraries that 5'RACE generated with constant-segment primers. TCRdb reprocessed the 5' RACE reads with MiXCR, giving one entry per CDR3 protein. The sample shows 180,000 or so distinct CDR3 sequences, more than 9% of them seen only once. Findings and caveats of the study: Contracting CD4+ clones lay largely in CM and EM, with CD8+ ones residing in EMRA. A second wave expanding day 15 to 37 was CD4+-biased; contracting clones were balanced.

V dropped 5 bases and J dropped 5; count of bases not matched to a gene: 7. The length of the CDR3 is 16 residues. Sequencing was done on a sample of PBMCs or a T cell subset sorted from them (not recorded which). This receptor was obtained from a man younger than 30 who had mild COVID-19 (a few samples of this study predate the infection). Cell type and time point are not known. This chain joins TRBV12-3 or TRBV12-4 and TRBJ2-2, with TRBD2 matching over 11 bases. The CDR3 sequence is CASSGSGGARTGELFF. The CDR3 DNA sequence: TGTGCCAGCAGTGGTAGCGGGGGGGCCAGAACCGGGGAGCTGTTTTTT.